These 23 T cell receptor beta chains came from one sample sequenced in a study of T-cell reconstitution after alpha-beta-depleted transplantation in children (dated by TCRdb to 2016 to 2018). The library was prepared using PCR. Instrument on record: Illumina HiSeq 2500. TCR library preparation used molecular barcoding, with unique molecular identifiers applied to normalize quantification of the TCRbeta repertoire. TCRdb reran the public reads through fastp at Q25 and MiXCR, keeping productive beta chains. Rows with a matching CDR3 protein are joined into one entry that keeps the most common DNA and genes. The sample yields about 500,000 distinct CDR3 sequences; roughly 33% were counted once. The leading ten clones occupy 2% to 2.5% of the sample. This specimen was PBMCs from the stem cell graft donor, taken from the stem cell graft. The receptor set was obtained from a human donor who donated a stem cell graft to a child with aplastic anemia.

In its sample, this clonotype is medium-sized. Here the CDR3 DNA reads TGTGCCAGCAGCGGGACTGCGAGCTCCTACAATGAGCAGTTCTTC. Translated: CASSGTASSYNEQFF. V gene TRBV9 combines with J gene TRBJ2-1, with D maybe TRBD2 (5 bases). This CDR3 has 15 residues. Germline V lookup: CDR1 SGDLS, CDR2 YYNGEE. V was shortened by 3 bases and J by 0 bases, with 10 bases between the two germline ends.

This chain's CDR3 is CARTTGEGPYNEQFF. CDR3 coding DNA: TGCGCCAGGACGACAGGGGAGGGCCCCTACAATGAGCAGTTCTTC. V is TRBV4-3 and J is TRBJ2-1; perhaps TRBD1 as D (8 bases). V was pared by 9 bases and J by 2 bases, with 17 bases between. Germline V gene data show CDR1 as LGHNA and CDR2 as YSLEER. This CDR3 contains 15 residues.

This clonotype showed up just a few times. This chain connects TRBV9 to TRBJ1-5; D uncertain. The CDR3 runs 13 residues. V was cut by 4 bases and J by 5 bases, with 10 bases left in between. Germline-derived CDR1 and CDR2 are SGDLS and YYNGEE. The CDR3 DNA is TGTGCCAGCAGCACCAGACTCGATCAGCCCCAGCATTTT. Its protein product is CASSTRLDQPQHF.

The chain links TRBV29-1 to TRBJ1-4; D is undetermined. The germline V and J ends were trimmed by 6 bases and 4 bases, with 12 bases remaining between them. The CDR3 has 13 residues. Germline V gives CDR1 SQVTM, CDR2 ANQGSEA. CDR3 in DNA: TGCAGCGTACACCGTAAGGGTAATGAAAAACTGTTTTTT. It translates to CSVHRKGNEKLFF.

The chain is built from TRBV4-3 and TRBJ2-2, with D perhaps given as TRBD1 or TRBD2 (5 bases each). This CDR3 is built from 18 residues. The germline V and J ends were trimmed by 0 bases and 4 bases, with 18 bases remaining between them. The V gene's germline CDR1 is LGHNA and CDR2 YSLEER. The CDR3 region is CASSQDPAWDRVTGELFF. CDR3 nucleotides: TGCGCCAGCAGCCAAGATCCAGCCTGGGACCGGGTCACCGGGGAGCTGTTTTTT.

This clonotype showed up just a few times. V and J are TRBV5-1 and TRBJ2-7, with D possibly matching TRBD2 (5 bases). CDR3 length: 14 residues. Germline V gene lookup returns CDR1 SGHRS and CDR2 YFSETQ. V was shortened by 0 bases and J by 3 bases, with 10 bases between the two germline ends. The CDR3 DNA sequence: TGCGCCAGCAGCTTGGGTGGAGCGGACTACGAGCAGTACTTC. Protein: CASSLGGADYEQYF.

A few counts support this clonotype. The chain has TRBV7-2 and TRBJ2-3, with D uncertain. V lost 1 base to trimming and J lost 2 bases, with 10 bases between them. CDR1 SGHTA and CDR2 FQGNSA come from the germline V gene. The CDR3 has 15 amino acids. CDR3 sequence reads: CASSLGSRPTDTQYF. The CDR3 DNA follows: TGTGCCAGCAGCTTAGGATCCCGACCCACAGATACGCAGTATTTT. Together with reference TRBV7-2 and TRBJ2-3, the CDR3 gives the full variable domain: GAGVSQSPSNKVTEKGKDVELRCDPISGHTALYWYRQSLGQGLEFLIYFQGNSAPDKSGLPSDRFSAERTGGSVSTLTIQRTQQEDSAVYLCASSLGSRPTDTQYFGPGTRLTVL.

V and J are TRBV4-2 and TRBJ2-3; TRBD1 aligns across 9 bases. The ends lost 4 bases at V and 5 bases at J; junction bases unmatched: 7. The germline V gene has CDR1 LGHNA and CDR2 YNFKEQ. This CDR3 has 15 amino acids. CDR3 loop: CASSRTTGGGDTQYF. The CDR3 nucleotides are TGTGCCAGCAGCCGGACGACAGGGGGTGGAGATACGCAGTATTTT.

This clonotype has just a few counts. The chain combines TRBV25-1 with TRBJ2-1, with 7 bases lining up with TRBD2. The J segment lost 1 base and the V segment lost 11 bases, leaving 8 bases of the junction unmatched. The CDR3 length is 14 residues. Germline CDR1 and CDR2: MGHDK and SYGVNS. CDR3 in DNA: TGTGCCTCCAGCGGGGCGGGATCCTACAATGAGCAGTTCTTC. The encoded protein is CASSGAGSYNEQFF.

This chain joins TRBV15 and TRBJ2-1; 8 nucleotides match TRBD2. CDR1 LNHNV and CDR2 YYDKDF come from the germline V gene (reference sequence). J lost 6 bases, V lost 3 bases, and 1 base had no gene match. The CDR3 is 13 residues long. CDR3 loop: CATSRTSVNEQFF. The DNA of the CDR3 is TGTGCCACCAGCAGGACTAGCGTCAATGAGCAGTTCTTC.

The rearrangement uses TRBV5-6 and TRBJ2-5; TRBD1 matches 7 bases. The CDR3 extends over 17 amino acids. J was trimmed by 0 bases and V by 1 base; bases with no gene match: 9. Per the germline V gene, CDR1 is SGHDT and CDR2 is YYEEEE. The CDR3 here is CASSLSWDSLDQETQYF. The CDR3 region has the DNA TGTGCCAGCAGCTTGTCCTGGGACAGCTTAGACCAAGAGACCCAGTACTTC.

V and J are TRBV10-3 and TRBJ2-3; 10 bases agree with TRBD2. Germline assignment: CDR1 ENHRY and CDR2 SYGVKD. The CDR3 sequence is 15 residues long. Trimming removed 2 bases from V and 7 bases from J; junction bases left unmatched: 6. CDR3 loop: CAISERLAGENTQYF. The CDR3 coding sequence is TGTGCCATCAGTGAGAGGCTAGCGGGAGAAAATACGCAGTATTTT.

The chain's CDR3 is CAWSVRRLSGANVLTF. Written as DNA, the CDR3 is TGTGCCTGGAGTGTACGGCGACTATCTGGGGCCAACGTCCTGACTTTC. This sequence joins TRBV30 and TRBJ2-6, with D tentatively TRBD2 (5 bases). Deletions cut 0 bases from V and 1 base from J, with 10 bases between. The germline gives CDR1 GTSNPN, CDR2 SVGIG (reference sequence). This CDR3 is 16 amino acids long.

This clonotype was seen at least ten times. The chain joins TRBV20-1 to TRBJ2-1, with TRBD2 matching 10 bases. The CDR3 consists of 10 residues. Germline V gives CDR1 DFQATT, CDR2 SNEGSKA (reference sequence). V was pared by 4 bases and J by 13 bases, with 1 base of the junction left unmatched. The CDR3 region has the DNA TGCAGTGCTACTAGCGGGAGTCAGTTCTTC. It codes for CSATSGSQFF.

This chain links TRBV12-3 or TRBV12-4 with TRBJ1-5, with D possibly TRBD1 on 5 matching bases. Between the trimmed V and J ends, which lost 5 bases and 5 bases, there was a span of 10 bases. The CDR3 consists of 13 residues. The CDR3 DNA is TGTGCCAGCAGTACTGACAGCCATCAGCCCCAGCATTTT. Its translation is CASSTDSHQPQHF.

This clonotype was observed a handful of times. The chain joins TRBV29-1 to TRBJ2-1; D is perhaps TRBD1 or TRBD2 (6 bases each). Germline V gives CDR1 SQVTM, CDR2 ANQGSEA. The CDR3 sequence is 18 residues long. Deletions cut 4 bases from V and 5 bases from J, with 27 bases between. CDR3 region: CSVAYLGREGRGDNEQFF. CDR3 coding DNA: TGCAGCGTTGCATATTTGGGCAGGGAAGGAAGGGGGGACAATGAGCAGTTCTTC.

This clonotype was counted between two and nine times. V and J are TRBV5-6 and TRBJ2-1; 7 bases fit TRBD2. Germline-derived CDR1 and CDR2 are SGHDT and YYEEEE. The CDR3 totals 21 residues. V lost 4 bases to trimming and J lost 4 bases; unmatched junction nucleotides: 26. In DNA form, the CDR3 reads TGTGCCAGCAGCCCAACGCGGCTGGGGGACTATTCACAGAGACGGTACAATGAGCAGTTCTTC. It is translated as CASSPTRLGDYSQRRYNEQFF.

This clonotype was counted a few times. The chain recombines TRBV5-1 with TRBJ2-3; TRBD1 matches 9 bases. This CDR3 region has 16 residues. Germline V CDR1 and CDR2: SGHRS, YFSETQ. The ends lost 4 bases at V and 0 bases at J; junction bases unmatched: 6. The CDR3 is CASSPGTGTSTDTQYF. The CDR3 bases are TGCGCCAGCAGCCCCGGGACAGGGACTAGCACAGATACGCAGTATTTT.

This clonotype was counted a single time. The chain is built from TRBV2 and TRBJ2-2, with D perhaps matching TRBD2 (5 bases). This CDR3 is built from 13 residues. V was trimmed by 6 bases and J by 6 bases, leaving 11 bases between them. The germline gives CDR1 SNHLY, CDR2 FYNNEI. The CDR3 nucleotides read TGTGCCAGCAGCCTGGACTCCGCCGGGGAGCTGTTTTTT. Its translation is CASSLDSAGELFF.

This rearrangement joins TRBV10-2 to TRBJ1-1; D unresolved. Germline loops: CDR1 WSHSY, CDR2 SAAADI. V shed 8 bases and J shed 4 bases, with 14 bases lying between them. The CDR3 loop spans 13 amino acids. As DNA, the CDR3 is TGCGCCAGCGCCCCACAGAGCTTCACTGAAGCTTTCTTT. Translation: CASAPQSFTEAFF.

In this sample, this clonotype turned up a few times. The chain uses TRBV7-2 and TRBJ2-7; D gene ambiguous. CDR3 size: 13 residues. The V end lost 2 bases, the J end lost 0 bases, and 5 bases lay between the germline ends. Germline V CDR1 and CDR2: SGHTA, FQGNSA. The CDR3 loop is CASSLSTSYEQYV. DNA of the CDR3: TGTGCCAGCAGCTTATCTACCTCCTACGAGCAGTACGTC.

The sample holds a few counts of this clonotype. The chain joins TRBV4-1 to TRBJ1-1; the D is unclear. This CDR3 comprises 14 residues. CDR1 MGHRA and CDR2 YSYEKL come from the germline V gene. The V end lost 7 bases, the J end lost 0 bases, and 12 bases lay between the germline ends. In DNA, the CDR3 is TGCGCCAGCAAGGAAACAGATATGAACACTGAAGCTTTCTTT. Translated: CASKETDMNTEAFF.

The chain links TRBV7-2 to TRBJ1-5; TRBD1 is a possible D gene (6 bases). V shed 2 bases and J shed 4 bases, with 9 bases lying between them. The CDR3 has 14 amino acids. From germline, CDR1 is SGHTA and CDR2 FQGNSA. The CDR3 DNA reads TGTGCCAGCAGCTTACTCGGACAGAATCAGCCCCAGCATTTT. Translated, it gives CASSLLGQNQPQHF.